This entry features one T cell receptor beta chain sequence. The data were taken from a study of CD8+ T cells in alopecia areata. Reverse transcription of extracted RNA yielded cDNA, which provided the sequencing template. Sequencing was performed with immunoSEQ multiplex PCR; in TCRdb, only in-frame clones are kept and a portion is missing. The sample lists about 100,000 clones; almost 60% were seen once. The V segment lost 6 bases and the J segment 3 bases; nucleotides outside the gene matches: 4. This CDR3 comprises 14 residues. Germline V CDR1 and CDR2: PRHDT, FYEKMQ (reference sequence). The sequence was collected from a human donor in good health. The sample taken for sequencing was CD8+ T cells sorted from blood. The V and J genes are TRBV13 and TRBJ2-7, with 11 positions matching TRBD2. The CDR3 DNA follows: TGTGCCAGCAGGTTGACTAGCGGGGACTACGAGCAGTACTTC. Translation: CASRLTSGDYEQYF.